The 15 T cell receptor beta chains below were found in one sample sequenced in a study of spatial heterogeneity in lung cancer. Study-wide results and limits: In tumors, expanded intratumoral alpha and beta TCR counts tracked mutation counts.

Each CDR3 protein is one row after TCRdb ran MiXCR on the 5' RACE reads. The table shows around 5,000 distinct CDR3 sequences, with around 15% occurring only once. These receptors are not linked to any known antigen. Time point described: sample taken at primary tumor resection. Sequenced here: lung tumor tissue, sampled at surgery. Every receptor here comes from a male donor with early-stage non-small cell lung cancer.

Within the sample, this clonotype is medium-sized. The CDR3: CASSQPAQGAGTEAFF. For the CDR3, the DNA is TGCGCCAGCAGCCAACCCGCCCAGGGGGCGGGCACTGAAGCTTTCTTT. The chain uses TRBV4-1 and TRBJ1-1; 8 positions agree with TRBD1. The CDR3 is 16 amino acids. The V gene's germline CDR1 is MGHRA and CDR2 YSYEKL. V shed 2 bases and J 4 bases; nucleotides not matched to a gene: 9.

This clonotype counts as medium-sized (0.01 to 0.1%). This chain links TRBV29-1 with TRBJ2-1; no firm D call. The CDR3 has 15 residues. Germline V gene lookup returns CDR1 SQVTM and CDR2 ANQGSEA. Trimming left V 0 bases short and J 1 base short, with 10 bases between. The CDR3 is CSVEDRAHSYNEQFF. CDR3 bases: TGCAGCGTTGAAGATCGAGCACATTCCTACAATGAGCAGTTCTTC.

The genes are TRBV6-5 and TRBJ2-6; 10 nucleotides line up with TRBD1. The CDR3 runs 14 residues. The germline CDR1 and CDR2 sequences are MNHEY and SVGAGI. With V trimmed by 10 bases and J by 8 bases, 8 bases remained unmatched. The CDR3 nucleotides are TGTGCCACCTCGACGGGACAGGGGCCCAACGTCCTGACTTTC. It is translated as CATSTGQGPNVLTF.

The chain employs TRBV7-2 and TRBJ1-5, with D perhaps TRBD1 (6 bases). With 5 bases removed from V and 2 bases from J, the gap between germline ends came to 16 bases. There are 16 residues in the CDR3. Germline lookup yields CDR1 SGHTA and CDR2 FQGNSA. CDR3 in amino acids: CASSQGRGRGNQPQHF. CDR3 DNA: TGTGCCAGCAGCCAGGGGCGGGGGCGAGGCAATCAGCCCCAGCATTTT.

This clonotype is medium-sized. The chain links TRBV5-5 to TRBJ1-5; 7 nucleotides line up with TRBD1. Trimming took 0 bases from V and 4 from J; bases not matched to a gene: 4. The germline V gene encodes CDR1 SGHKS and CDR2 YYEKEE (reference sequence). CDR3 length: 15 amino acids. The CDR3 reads CASSLEQGRNQPQHF. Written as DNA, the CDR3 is TGTGCCAGCAGCTTGGAACAGGGGCGGAATCAGCCCCAGCATTTT.

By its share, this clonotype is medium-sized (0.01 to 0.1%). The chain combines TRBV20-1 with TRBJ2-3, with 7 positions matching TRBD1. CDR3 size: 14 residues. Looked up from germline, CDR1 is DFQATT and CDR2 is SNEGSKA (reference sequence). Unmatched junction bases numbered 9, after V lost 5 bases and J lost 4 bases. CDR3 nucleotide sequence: TGCAGTGCTTGCAAGACAGGGTGGGCAGATACGCAGTATTTT. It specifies CSACKTGWADTQYF.

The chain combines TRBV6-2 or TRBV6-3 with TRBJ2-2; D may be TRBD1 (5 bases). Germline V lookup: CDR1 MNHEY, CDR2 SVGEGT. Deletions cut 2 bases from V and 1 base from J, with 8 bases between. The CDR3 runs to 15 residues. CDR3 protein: CASSYETVNTGELFF. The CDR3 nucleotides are TGTGCCAGCAGTTACGAGACAGTGAACACCGGGGAGCTGTTTTTT.

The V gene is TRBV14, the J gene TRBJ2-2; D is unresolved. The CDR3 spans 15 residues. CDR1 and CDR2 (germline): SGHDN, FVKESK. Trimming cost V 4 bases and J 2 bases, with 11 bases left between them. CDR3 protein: CASSRVSGNTGELFF. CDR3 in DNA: TGTGCCAGCAGCCGAGTATCCGGAAACACCGGGGAGCTGTTTTTT.

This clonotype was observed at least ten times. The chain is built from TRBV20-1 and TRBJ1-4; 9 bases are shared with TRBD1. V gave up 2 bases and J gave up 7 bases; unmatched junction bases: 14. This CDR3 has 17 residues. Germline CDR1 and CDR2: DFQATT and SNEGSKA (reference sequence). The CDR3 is CSARPRGQGDYSEKLFF. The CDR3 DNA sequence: TGCAGTGCTAGACCGAGGGGACAGGGTGATTATAGTGAAAAACTGTTTTTT.

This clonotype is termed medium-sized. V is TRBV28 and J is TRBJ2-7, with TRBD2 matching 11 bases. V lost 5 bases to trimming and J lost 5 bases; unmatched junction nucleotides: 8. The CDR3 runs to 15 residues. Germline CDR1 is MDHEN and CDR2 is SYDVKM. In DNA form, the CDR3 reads TGTGCCAGCAGTCATCGGACTAGCGGGCTCGACGAGCAGTACTTC. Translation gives CASSHRTSGLDEQYF.

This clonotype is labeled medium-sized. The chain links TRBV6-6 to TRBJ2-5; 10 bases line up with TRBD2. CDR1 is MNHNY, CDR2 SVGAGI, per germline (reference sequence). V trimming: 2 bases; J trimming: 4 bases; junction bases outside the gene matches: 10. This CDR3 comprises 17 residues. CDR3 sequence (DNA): TGTGCCAGCAGTTACCCGACGAGCGGGAGGGCCACAGAGACCCAGTACTTC. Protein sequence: CASSYPTSGRATETQYF.

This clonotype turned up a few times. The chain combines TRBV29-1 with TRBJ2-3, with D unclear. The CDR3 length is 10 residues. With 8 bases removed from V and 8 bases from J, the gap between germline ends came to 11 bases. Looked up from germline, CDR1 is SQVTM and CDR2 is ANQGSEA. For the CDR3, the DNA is TGCAGCCGGGCAGGAGTTACGCAGTATTTT. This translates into CSRAGVTQYF.

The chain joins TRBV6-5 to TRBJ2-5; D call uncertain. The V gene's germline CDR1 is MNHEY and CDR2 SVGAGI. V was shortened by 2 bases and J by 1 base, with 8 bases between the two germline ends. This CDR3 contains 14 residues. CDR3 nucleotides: TGTGCCAGCAGTTACGGCAGAGGCCAAGAGACCCAGTACTTC. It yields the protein CASSYGRGQETQYF.

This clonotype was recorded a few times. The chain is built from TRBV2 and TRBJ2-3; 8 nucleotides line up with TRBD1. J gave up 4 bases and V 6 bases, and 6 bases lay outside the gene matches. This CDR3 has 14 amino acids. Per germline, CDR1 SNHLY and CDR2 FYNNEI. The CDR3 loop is CASSTGGSPDTQYF. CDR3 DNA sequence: TGTGCCAGCAGCACAGGGGGATCACCAGATACGCAGTATTTT.

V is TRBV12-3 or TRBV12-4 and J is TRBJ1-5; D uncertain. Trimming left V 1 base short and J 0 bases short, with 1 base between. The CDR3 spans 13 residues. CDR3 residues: CASSLGSNQPQHF. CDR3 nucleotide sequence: TGTGCCAGCAGTTTAGGTAGCAATCAGCCCCAGCATTTT.